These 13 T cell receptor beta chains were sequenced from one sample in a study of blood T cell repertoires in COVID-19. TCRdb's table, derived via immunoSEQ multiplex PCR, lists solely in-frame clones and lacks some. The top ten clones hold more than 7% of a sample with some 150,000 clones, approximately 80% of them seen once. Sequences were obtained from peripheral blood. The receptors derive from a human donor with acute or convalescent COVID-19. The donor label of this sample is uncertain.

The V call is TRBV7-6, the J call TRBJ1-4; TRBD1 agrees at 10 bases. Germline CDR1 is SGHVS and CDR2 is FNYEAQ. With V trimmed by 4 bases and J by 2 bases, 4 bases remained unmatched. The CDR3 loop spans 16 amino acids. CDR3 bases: TGTGCCAGCAGCTCACGACAGGGGGCTACTAATGAAAAACTGTTTTTT. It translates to CASSSRQGATNEKLFF.

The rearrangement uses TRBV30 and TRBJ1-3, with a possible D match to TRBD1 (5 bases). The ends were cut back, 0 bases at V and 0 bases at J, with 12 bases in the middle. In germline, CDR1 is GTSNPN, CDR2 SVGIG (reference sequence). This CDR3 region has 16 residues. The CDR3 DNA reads TGTGCCTGGAGTGTGATTGGGGCTTACTCTGGAAACACCATATATTTT. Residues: CAWSVIGAYSGNTIYF.

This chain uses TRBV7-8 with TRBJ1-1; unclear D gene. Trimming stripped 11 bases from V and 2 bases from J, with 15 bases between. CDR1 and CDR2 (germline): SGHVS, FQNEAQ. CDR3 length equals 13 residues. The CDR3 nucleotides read TGTGCCCTTAGCCCAGCCCTCAACACTGAAGCTTTCTTT. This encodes CALSPALNTEAFF.

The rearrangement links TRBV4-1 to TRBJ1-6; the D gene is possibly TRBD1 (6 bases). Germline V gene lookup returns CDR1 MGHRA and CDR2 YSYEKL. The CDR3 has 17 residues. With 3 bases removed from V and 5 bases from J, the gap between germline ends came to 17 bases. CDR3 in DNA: TGCGCCAGCAGCCACATCCGGGGAAGGACAGATAATTCACCCCTCCACTTT. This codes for CASSHIRGRTDNSPLHF.

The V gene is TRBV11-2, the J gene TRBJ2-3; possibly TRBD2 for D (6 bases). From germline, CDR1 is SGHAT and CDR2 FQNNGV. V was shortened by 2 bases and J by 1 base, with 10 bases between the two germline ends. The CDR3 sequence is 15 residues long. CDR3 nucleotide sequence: TGTGCCAGCAGCTTAACGCGGGGACGCACAGATACGCAGTATTTT. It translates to CASSLTRGRTDTQYF.

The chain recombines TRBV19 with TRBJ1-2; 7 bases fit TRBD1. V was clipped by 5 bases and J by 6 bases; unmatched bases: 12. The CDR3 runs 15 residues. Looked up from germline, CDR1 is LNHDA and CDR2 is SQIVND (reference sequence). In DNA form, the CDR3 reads TGTGCCAGTAGTCCTAGGAGGGGACAGCATCATGGCTACACCTTC. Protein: CASSPRRGQHHGYTF.

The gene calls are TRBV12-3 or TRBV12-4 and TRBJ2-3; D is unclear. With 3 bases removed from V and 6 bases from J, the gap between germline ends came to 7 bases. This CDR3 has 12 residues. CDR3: CASSFHTDTQYF. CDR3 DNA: TGTGCCAGCAGTTTTCACACGGATACGCAGTATTTT.

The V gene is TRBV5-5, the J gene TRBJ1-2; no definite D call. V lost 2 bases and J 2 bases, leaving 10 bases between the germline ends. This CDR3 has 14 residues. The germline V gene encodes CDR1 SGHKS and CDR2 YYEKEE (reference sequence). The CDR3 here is CASSFSYSNYGYTF. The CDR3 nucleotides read TGTGCCAGCAGCTTTTCGTACTCGAACTATGGCTACACCTTC.

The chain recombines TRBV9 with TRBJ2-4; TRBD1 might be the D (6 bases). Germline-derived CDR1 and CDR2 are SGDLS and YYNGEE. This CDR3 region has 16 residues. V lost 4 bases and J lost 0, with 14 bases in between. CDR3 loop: CASSPGGGTAKNIQYF. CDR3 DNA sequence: TGTGCCAGCAGCCCTGGGGGCGGCACAGCCAAAAACATTCAGTACTTC.

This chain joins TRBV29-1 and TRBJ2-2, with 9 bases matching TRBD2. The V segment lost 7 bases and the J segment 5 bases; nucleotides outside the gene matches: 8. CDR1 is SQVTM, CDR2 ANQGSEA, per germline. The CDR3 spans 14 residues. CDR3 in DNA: TGCAGCGGCACAGCGGGGGGTGGTACCGGGGAGCTGTTTTTT. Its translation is CSGTAGGGTGELFF.

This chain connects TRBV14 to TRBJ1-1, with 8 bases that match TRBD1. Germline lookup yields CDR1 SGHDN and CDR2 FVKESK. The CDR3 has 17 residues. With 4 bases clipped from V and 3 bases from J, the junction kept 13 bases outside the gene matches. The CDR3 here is CASSPSARGQRDTEAFF. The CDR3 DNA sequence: TGTGCCAGCAGCCCGTCAGCCAGGGGGCAGCGGGACACTGAAGCTTTCTTT.

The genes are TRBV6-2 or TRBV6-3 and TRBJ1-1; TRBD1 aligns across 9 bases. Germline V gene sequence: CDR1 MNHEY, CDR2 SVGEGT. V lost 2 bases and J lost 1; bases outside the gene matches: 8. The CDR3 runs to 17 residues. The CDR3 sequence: CASSYVALGQGNTEAFF. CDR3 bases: TGTGCCAGCAGTTACGTTGCCCTGGGACAGGGGAACACTGAAGCTTTCTTT.

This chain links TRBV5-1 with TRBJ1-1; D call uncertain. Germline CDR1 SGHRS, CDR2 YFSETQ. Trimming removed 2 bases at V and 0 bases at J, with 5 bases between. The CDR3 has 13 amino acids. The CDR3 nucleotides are TGCGCCAGCAGCTTCTCTCTGAACACTGAAGCTTTCTTT. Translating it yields CASSFSLNTEAFF.